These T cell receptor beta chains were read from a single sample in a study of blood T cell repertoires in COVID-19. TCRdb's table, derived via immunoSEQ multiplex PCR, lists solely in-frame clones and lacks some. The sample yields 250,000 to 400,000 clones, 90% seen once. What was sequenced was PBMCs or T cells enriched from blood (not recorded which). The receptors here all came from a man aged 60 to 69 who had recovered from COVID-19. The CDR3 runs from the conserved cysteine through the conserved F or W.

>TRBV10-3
CAISEPTSGISYEQYF
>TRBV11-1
CASSTGQGSYNEQFF
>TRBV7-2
CASSLAGGGYGYTF
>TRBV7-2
CASSSLAGGRYEQYF
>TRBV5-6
CASSTGQSGQPQHF
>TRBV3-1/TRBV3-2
CASSQDWGDRGPYGYTF
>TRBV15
CATSRGSGSDNEQFF
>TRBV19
CAIKSGTTGANVLTF
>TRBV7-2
CASSLNWLTDKAFF
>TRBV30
CAWSDGRGQPQHF
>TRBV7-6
CASSRTGWDSPLHF
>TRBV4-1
CASSQDPPGQGLLYSGNTIYF
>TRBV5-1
CASRPPTSHEELFF
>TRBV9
CASSVANNEQFF
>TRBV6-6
CASRQGRFEQYF
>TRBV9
CASSPLGGERAEAFF
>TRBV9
CASSANRARNTEAFF
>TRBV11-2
CASSPRRTGESYEQYF
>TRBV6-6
CASRTQDSTNTEAFF
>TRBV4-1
CASSRIAGVSADTQYF
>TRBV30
CAWRGTGSYRDTEAFF
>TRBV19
CASSRDRPLSWYTF
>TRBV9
CASSVGQGGAYEQYF
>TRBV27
CASRGQGRGETQYF
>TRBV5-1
CASSRGGFNEKLFF
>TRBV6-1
CASSGQPGTAKNSPLHF
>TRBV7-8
CASSLWTGEVSEQFF
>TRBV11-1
CASSLGLQETQYF
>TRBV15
CATSSYTSDYGYTF
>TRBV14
CASSQGLRGGPSNEKLFF
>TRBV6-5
CASSYSSGVYEQYF
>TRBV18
CASSQQGYDYGYTF
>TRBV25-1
CASSDRTGSTEAFF
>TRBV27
CASSSYRVGHKETQYF
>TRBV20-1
CSATRSDTQYF
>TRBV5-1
CASSLYGGYGETQYF
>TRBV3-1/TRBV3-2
CASRDMSGGPCNEQFF
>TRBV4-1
CASSQDITSGRFNNEQFF
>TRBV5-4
CASTPVQGSTDTQYF
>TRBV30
CAWSSFQRYSGNTIYF
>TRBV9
CASSVGVVGPYEQYF
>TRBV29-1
CSAGSEGAPEAFF
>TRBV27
CASSLSGQGPTRAHTDTQYF
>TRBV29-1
CSVSEGRGGYTF
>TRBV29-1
CSSLTGGDYGYTF
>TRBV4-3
CASSQMRQGTGSPLHF
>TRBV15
CAATGGYGYTF
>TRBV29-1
CSVGDSLSGNTIYF
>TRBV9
CASSSTAGTVQDTQYF
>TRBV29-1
CSVARAGLVDTQYF
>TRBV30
CAWSNRVSGNTIYF
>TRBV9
CASSERVAGEQYF
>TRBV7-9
CASSLSVGARTEAFF
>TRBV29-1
CSVAQGTYEQYF